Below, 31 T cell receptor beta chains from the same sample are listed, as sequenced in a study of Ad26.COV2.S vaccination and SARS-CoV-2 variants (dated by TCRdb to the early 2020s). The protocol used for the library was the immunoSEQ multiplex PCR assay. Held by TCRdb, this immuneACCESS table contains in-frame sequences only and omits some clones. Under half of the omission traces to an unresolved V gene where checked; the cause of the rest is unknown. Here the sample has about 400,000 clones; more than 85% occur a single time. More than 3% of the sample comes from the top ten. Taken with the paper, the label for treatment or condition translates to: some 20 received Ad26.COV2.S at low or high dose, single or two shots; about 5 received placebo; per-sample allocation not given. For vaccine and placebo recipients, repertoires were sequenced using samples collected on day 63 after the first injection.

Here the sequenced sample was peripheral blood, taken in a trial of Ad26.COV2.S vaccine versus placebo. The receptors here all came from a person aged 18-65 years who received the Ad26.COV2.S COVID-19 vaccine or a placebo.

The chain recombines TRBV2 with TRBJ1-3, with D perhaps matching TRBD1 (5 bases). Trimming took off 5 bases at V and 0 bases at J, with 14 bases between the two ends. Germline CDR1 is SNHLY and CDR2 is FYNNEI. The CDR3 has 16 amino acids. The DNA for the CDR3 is TGTGCCAGCAGTTACTTTAGGGACGTCTCTGGAAACACCATATATTTT. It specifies CASSYFRDVSGNTIYF.

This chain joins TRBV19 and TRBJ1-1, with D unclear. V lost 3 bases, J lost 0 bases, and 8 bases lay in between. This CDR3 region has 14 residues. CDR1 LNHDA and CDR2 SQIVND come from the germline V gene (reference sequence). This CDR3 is CASSMAGLNTEAFF. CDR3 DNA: TGTGCCAGTAGTATGGCGGGTCTGAACACTGAAGCTTTCTTT.

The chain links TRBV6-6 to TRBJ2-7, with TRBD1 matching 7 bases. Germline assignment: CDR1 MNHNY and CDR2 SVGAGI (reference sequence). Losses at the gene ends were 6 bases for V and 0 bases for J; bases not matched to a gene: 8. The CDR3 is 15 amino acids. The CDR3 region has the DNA TGTGCCAGCAGGAGCCGACAGGGTAGCTCCTACGAGCAGTACTTC. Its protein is CASRSRQGSSYEQYF.

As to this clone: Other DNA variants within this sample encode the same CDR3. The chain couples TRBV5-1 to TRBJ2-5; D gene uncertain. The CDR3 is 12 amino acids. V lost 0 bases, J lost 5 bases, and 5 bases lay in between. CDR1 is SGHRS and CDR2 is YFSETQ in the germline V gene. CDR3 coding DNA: TGCGCCAGCAGCTTGGCCGGGGAGACCCAGTACTTC. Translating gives CASSLAGETQYF.

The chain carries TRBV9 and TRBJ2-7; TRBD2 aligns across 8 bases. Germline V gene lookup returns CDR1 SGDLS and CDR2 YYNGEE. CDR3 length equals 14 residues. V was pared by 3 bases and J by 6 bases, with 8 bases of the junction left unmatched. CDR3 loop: CASSAGLARGEQYF. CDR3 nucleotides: TGTGCCAGCAGCGCCGGACTAGCAAGGGGCGAGCAGTACTTC.

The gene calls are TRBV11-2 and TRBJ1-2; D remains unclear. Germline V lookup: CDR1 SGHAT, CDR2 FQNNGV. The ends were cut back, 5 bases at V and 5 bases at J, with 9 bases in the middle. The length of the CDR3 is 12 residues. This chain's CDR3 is CASSHGIYGYTF. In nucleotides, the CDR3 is TGTGCCAGCAGCCACGGGATATATGGCTACACCTTC.

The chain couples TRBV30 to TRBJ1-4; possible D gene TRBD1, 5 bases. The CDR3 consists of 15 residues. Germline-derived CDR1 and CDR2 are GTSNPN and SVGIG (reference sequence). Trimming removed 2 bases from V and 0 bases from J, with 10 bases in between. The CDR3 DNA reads TGTGCCTGGAGTCTACAGGCTGCAACTAATGAAAAACTGTTTTTT. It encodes CAWSLQAATNEKLFF.

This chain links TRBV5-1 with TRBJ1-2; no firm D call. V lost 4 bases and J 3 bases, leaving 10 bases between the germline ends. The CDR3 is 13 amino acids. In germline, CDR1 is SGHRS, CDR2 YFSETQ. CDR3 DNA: TGCGCCAGCAGCGCGACGGAATACTATGGCTACACCTTC. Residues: CASSATEYYGYTF.

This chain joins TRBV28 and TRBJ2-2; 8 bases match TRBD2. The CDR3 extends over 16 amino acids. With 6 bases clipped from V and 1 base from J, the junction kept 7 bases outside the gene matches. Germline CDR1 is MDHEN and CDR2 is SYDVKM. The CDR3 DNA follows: TGTGCCAGCAGCCCCGGGACTAGGGGGAACACCGGGGAGCTGTTTTTT. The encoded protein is CASSPGTRGNTGELFF.

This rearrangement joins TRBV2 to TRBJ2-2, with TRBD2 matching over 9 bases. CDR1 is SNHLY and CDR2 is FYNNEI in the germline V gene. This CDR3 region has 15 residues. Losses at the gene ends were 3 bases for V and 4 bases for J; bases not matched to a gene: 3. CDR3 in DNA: TGTGCCAGCAGTGAGAGCGGGGGGCCCACCGGGGAGCTGTTTTTT. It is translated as CASSESGGPTGELFF.

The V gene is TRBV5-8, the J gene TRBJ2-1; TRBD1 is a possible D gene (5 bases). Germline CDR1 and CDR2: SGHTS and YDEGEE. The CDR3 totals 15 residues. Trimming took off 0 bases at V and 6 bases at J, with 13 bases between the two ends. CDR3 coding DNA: TGTGCCAGCAGCTTGGTCGACAGAGATGTCAATGAGCAGTTCTTC. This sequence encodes CASSLVDRDVNEQFF.

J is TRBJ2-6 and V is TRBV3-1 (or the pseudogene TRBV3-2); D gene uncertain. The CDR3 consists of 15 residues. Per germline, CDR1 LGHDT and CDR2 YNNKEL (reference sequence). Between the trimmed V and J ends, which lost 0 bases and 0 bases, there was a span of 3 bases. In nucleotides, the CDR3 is TGTGCCAGCAGCCAAGATACCTCTGGGGCCAACGTCCTGACTTTC. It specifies CASSQDTSGANVLTF.

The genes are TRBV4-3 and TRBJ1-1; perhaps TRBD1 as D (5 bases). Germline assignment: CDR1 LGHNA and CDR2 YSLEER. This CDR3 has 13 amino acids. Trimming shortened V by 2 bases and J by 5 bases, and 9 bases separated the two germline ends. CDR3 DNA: TGCGCCAGCAGCCAACAAGGGGTTACTGAAGCTTTCTTT. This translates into CASSQQGVTEAFF.

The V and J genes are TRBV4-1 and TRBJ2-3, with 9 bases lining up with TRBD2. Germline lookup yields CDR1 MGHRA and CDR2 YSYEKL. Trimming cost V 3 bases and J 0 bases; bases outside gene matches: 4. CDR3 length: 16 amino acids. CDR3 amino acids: CASSQLAGTSTDTQYF. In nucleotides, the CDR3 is TGCGCCAGCAGCCAGCTAGCGGGGACTAGCACAGATACGCAGTATTTT.

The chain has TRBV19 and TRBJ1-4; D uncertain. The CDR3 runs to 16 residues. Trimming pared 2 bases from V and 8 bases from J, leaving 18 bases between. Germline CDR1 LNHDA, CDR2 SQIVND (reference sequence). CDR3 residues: CASSISQVAKGEKLFF. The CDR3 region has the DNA TGTGCCAGTAGTATATCCCAGGTGGCGAAGGGCGAAAAACTGTTTTTT.

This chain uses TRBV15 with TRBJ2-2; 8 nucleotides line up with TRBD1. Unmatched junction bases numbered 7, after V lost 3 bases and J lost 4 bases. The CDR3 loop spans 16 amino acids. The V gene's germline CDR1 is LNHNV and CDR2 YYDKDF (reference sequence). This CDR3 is CATSREQGAITGELFF. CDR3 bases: TGTGCCACCAGCAGGGAGCAGGGGGCGATCACCGGGGAGCTGTTTTTT.

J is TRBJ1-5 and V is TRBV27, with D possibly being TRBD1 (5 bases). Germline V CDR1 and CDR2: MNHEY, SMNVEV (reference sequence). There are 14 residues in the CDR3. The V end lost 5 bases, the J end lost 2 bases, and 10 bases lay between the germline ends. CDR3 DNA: TGTGCCAGCAGTCCCCGGGGGGGCAATCAGCCCCAGCATTTT. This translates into CASSPRGGNQPQHF.

CDR3 sequence reads: CASSGGARTEAFF. For the CDR3, the DNA is TGTGCCAGCAGTGGGGGGGCTCGCACTGAAGCTTTCTTT. The rearrangement joins TRBV2 to TRBJ1-1, with D tentatively TRBD1 (6 bases). The germline V and J ends were trimmed by 4 bases and 4 bases, with 10 bases remaining between them. CDR1 and CDR2 (germline): SNHLY, FYNNEI. The CDR3 runs 13 residues.

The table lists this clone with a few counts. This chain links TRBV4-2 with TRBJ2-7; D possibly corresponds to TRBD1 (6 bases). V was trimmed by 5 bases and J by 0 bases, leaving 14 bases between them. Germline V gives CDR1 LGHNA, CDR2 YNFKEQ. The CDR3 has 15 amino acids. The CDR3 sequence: CASSVYRESSYEQYF. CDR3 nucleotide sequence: TGTGCCAGCAGCGTCTACAGGGAGAGCTCCTACGAGCAGTACTTC.

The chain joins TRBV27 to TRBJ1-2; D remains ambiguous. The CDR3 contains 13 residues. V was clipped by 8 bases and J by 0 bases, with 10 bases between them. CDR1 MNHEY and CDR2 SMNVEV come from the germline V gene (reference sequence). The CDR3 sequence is CASGINSNYGYTF. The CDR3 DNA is TGTGCCAGCGGGATCAATTCTAACTATGGCTACACCTTC.

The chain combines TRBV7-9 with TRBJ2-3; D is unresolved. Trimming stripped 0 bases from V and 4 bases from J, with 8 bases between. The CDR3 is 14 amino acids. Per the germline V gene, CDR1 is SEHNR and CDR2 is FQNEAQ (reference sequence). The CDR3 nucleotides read TGTGCCAGCAGCTTAGCCAGCCTGGCAGATACGCAGTATTTT. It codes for CASSLASLADTQYF.

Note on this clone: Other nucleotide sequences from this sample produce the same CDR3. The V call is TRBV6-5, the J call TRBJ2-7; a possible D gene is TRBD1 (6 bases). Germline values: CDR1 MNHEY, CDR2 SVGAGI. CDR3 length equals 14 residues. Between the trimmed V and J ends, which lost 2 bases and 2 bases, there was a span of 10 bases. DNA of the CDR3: TGTGCCAGCAGTTACGGCAGGGGAGCCTACGAGCAGTACTTC. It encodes CASSYGRGAYEQYF.

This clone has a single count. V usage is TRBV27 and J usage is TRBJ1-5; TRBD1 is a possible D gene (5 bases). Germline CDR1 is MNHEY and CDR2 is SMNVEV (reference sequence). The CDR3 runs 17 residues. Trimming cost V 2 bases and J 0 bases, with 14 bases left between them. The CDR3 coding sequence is TGTGCCAGCAGTTTACGGGGCAGACAGTCTAGCAATCAGCCCCAGCATTTT. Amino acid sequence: CASSLRGRQSSNQPQHF.

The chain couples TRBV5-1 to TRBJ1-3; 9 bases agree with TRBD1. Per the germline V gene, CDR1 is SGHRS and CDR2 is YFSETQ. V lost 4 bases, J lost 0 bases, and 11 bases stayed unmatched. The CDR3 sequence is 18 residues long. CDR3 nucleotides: TGCGCCAGCAGCCGTGGACAGGGGTTCTATAACTCTGGAAACACCATATATTTT. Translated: CASSRGQGFYNSGNTIYF.

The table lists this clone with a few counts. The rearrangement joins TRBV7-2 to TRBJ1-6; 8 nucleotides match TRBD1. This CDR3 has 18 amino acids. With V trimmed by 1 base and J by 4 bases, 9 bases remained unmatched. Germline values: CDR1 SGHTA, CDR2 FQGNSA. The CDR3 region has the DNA TGTGCCAGCAGCTTAGTCAGGGGGCGGGGGCAATATAATTCACCCCTCCACTTT. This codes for CASSLVRGRGQYNSPLHF.

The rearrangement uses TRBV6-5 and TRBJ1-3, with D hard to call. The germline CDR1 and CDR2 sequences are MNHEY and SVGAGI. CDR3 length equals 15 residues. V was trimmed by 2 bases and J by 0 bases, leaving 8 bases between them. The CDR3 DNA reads TGTGCCAGCAGTTACGTGACTGACTCTGGAAACACCATATATTTT. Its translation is CASSYVTDSGNTIYF.

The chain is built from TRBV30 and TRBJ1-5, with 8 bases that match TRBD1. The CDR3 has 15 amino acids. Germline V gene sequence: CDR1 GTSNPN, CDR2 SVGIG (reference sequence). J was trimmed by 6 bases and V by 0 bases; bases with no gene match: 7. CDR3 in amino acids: CAWSVHGTGFQPQHF. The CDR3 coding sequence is TGTGCCTGGAGTGTACATGGGACAGGATTTCAGCCCCAGCATTTT.

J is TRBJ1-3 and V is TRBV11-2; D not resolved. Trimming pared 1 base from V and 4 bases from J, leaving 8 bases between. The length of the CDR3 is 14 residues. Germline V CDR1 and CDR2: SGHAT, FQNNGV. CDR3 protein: CASSLAGDGNTIYF. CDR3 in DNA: TGTGCCAGCAGCTTAGCAGGTGACGGAAACACCATATATTTT.

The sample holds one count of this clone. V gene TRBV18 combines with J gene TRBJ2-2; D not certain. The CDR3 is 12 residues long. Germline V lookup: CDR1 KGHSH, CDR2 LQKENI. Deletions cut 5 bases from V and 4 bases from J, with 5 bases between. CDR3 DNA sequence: TGTGCCAGCTCAATATCCACCGGGGAGCTGTTTTTT. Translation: CASSISTGELFF.

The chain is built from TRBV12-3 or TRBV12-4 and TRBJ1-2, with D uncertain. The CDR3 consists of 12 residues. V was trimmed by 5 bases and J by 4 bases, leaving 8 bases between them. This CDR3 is CASSPLGYGYTF. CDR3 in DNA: TGTGCCAGCAGTCCTCTAGGCTATGGCTACACCTTC.

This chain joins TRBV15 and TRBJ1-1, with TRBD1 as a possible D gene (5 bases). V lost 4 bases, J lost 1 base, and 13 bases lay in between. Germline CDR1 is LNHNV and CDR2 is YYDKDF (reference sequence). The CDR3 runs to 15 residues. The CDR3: CATSKGHVSNTEAFF. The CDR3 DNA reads TGTGCCACCAGCAAAGGACACGTATCGAACACTGAAGCTTTCTTT.